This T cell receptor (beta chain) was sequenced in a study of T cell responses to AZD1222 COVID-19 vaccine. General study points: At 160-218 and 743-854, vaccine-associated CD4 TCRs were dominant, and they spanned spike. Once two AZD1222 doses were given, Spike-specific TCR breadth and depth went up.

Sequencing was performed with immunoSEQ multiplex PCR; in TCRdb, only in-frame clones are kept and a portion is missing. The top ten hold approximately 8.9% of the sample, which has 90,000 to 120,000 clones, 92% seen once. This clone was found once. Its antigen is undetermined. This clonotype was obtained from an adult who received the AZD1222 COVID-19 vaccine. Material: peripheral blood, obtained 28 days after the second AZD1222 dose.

The CDR3 loop is CAISSGGGTDTQYF. The DNA for the CDR3 is TGTGCCATCAGTAGCGGGGGAGGCACAGATACGCAGTATTTT. V gene TRBV10-3 combines with J gene TRBJ2-3; 8 bases are shared with TRBD2. CDR3 length equals 14 residues. V lost 5 bases and J lost 1; bases outside the gene matches: 2. Per the germline V gene, CDR1 is ENHRY and CDR2 is SYGVKD.